The sequence of this TCR beta chain was determined in a study of CD8+ T cells in alopecia areata. This clone was detected a few times. In each case, RNA was isolated and then reverse transcribed into cDNA as the sequencing template. Measured with immunoSEQ multiplex PCR; TCRdb has only the in-frame clones, and not every one. The sample shows roughly 280,000 clones, about 60% of them seen only once. This CDR3 is 13 amino acids long. Trimming removed 7 bases at V and 4 bases at J, with 16 bases between. CDR1 and CDR2 from the germline V gene are SQVTM and ANQGSEA. Regarding treatment: oral pan-JAK inhibitor, 5-10 mg twice daily.

Source: CD4+ T cells sorted from blood, taken at roughly week 53, from a patient treated with tofacitinib. This TCR was sampled from a human donor with alopecia areata. This rearrangement joins TRBV29-1 to TRBJ1-2, with D possibly TRBD1 on 5 matching bases. CDR3 DNA: TGCAGCGCTGTTTTCGGGACGGCCTATGGCTACACCTTC. Residues: CSAVFGTAYGYTF. The full variable domain, with the rest looked up from reference TRBV29-1 and TRBJ1-2, is SAVISQKPSRDICQRGTSLTIQCQVDSQVTMMFWYRQQPGQSLTLIATANQGSEATYESGFVIDKFPISRPNLTFSTLTVSNMSPEDSSIYLCSAVFGTAYGYTFGSGTRLTVV.